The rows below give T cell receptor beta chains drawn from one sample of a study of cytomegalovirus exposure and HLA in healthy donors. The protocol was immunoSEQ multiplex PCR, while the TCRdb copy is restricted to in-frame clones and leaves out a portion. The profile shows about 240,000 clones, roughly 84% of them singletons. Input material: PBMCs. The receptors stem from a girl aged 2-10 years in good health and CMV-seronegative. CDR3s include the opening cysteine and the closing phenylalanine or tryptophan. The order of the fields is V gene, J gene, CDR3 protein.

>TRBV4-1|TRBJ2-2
CASSQELASGVNTGELFF
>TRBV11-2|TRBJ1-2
CASSLVTGPYGYTF
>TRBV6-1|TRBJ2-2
CASSERRAGTGELFF
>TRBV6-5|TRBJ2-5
CASRAGGQETQYF
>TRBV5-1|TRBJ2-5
CASSSGQQETQYF
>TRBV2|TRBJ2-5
CASRDSGGAWETQYF
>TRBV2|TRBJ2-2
CASSAGQPNTGELFF
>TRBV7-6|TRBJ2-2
CASSLPGSNTGELFF
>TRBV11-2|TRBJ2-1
CASSWGQGVYNEQFF
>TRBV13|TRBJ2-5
CASSYQRGAQETQYF
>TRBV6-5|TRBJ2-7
CASSFGQGSYEQYF
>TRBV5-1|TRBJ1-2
CASSLETGGYRYGYTF
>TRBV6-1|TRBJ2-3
CASRVLAGGTDTQYF
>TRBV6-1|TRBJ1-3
CASRGHLSGNTIYF
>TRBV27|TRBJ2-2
CASKRTGGTGELFF
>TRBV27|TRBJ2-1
CASSFRKNNEQFF
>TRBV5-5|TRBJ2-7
CASQLAGGYEQYF
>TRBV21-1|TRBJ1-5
CASSKGDRGAHSNQPQHF
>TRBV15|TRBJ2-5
CATSRARVPERETQYF
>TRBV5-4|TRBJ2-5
CATGGLTETQYF
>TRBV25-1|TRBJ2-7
CASSAGTGGTYEQYF
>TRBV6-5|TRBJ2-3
CASSSLDTQYF
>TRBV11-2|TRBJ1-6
CASSLRGGNSPLHF
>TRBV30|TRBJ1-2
CAWSPGSYGYTF
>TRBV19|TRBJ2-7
CASSIGRAEQYF
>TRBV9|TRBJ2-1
CASSGWGREQFF
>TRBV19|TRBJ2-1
CASSSRSGGPYNEQFF
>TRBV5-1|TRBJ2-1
CASSLDSAGEQFF
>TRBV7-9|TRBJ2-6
CASSSEWNSGANVLTF
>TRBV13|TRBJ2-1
CASSPGLAHYNEQFF
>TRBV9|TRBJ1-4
CASSPTGGSVANEKLFF
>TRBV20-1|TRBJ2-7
CSATTVYEQYF
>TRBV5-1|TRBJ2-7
CASRTGTAYEQYF
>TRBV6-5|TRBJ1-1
CASSLDRANTEAFF
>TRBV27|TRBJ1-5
CASSPSSGDSNQPQHF
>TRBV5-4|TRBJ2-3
CASSLVLAGADTQYF
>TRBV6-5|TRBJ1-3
CASSLREVGNTIYF